The next 27 T cell receptor beta chains were all read from a single sample in a study of CXCR3-negative and CXCR3-positive naive CD8 T cells (dated by TCRdb to the late 2010s). This sample was sequenced with a NextSeq 550. The Human TCR Profiling Kit (MiLaboratory) was used to prepare UMI-labeled 5' RACE TRB cDNA libraries. TCRdb reprocessed the reads and provides one entry for every CDR3 protein sequence; no DNA is given. The table of this sample itemizes just over 60,000 distinct CDR3 sequences. The ten largest clonotypes hold roughly 4.2% of the sample. Input material: naive CXCR3- CD8+ T cells from blood. The cell subset or site tag for this specimen amounts to: CD45RO-CCR7+CD27+CD95- naive CD8+ T cells lacking CXCR3 (TNR3-). The receptors derive from a human donor in good health. Some clones in this sample may be carry-over from other donors' samples.

V and J are TRBV27 and TRBJ2-3; as DNA is missing, the TRBD1 call by TCRdb cannot be tested. The germline V gene encodes CDR1 MNHEY and CDR2 SMNVEV (reference sequence). The CDR3 has 12 amino acids. CDR3 sequence: CASSDPGGTQYF.

This sequence joins TRBV30 and TRBJ2-1. This CDR3 is built from 11 residues. Germline assignment: CDR1 GTSNPN and CDR2 SVGIG (reference sequence). The CDR3 sequence: CAWSVIVEQFF.

The chain recombines TRBV28 with TRBJ2-7; the TCRdb call, TRBD1, lacks DNA for checking. Germline CDR1 and CDR2: MDHEN and SYDVKM. CDR3 length: 17 amino acids. The CDR3 sequence is CASSFVWGQGAYNEQYF.

The rearrangement uses TRBV18 and TRBJ2-1. This CDR3 has 14 amino acids. Per the germline V gene, CDR1 is KGHSH and CDR2 is LQKENI. The CDR3 sequence: CASSNTGSYNEQFF.

V usage is TRBV7-9 and J usage is TRBJ2-7; TCRdb outputs TRBD1, but without DNA this stays unchecked. Germline V lookup: CDR1 SEHNR, CDR2 FQNEAQ (reference sequence). This CDR3 comprises 14 residues. The CDR3 region is CASSTSGQGGEQYF.

The chain combines TRBV29-1 with TRBJ2-7; TCRdb's assignment of TRBD2 cannot be checked, as there is no DNA. CDR1 and CDR2 (germline): SQVTM, ANQGSEA. The CDR3 consists of 14 residues. CDR3: CSVETSGGFYEQYF.

The chain joins TRBV6-2 or TRBV6-3 to TRBJ1-5; the D call of TRBD1 rests on TCRdb alone, since no DNA is present to check it. Germline CDR1 and CDR2: MNHEY and SVGEGT. This CDR3 is built from 16 residues. The CDR3 region is CASSYEEGAGNQPQHF.

This chain joins TRBV18 and TRBJ2-7. The CDR3 runs 12 residues. From germline, CDR1 is KGHSH and CDR2 LQKENI. CDR3 in amino acids: CASSLIPYEQYF.

The V call is TRBV10-3, the J call TRBJ1-1; with no DNA, the TCRdb D assignment of TRBD1 cannot be verified. CDR1 and CDR2 from the germline V gene are ENHRY and SYGVKD. This CDR3 is 15 amino acids long. CDR3 in amino acids: CAISESGLGVAEAFF.

The CDR3 loop reads CASSLDTNSPLHF. The V gene is TRBV7-6, the J gene TRBJ1-6. The V gene's germline CDR1 is SGHVS and CDR2 FNYEAQ. CDR3 length: 13 amino acids.

The J gene is TRBJ2-1, the V gene TRBV20-1. Germline CDR1 reads DFQATT; CDR2 reads SNEGSKA (reference sequence). The CDR3 sequence is 15 residues long. The CDR3 reads CSAPKLGSSYNEQFF.

The chain joins TRBV20-1 to TRBJ2-2; without DNA, the TCRdb call of TRBD1 cannot be checked. The germline V gene encodes CDR1 DFQATT and CDR2 SNEGSKA (reference sequence). This CDR3 has 13 residues. The CDR3 region is CSASGGDTGELFF.

This chain's CDR3 is CASIFGVGTEAFF. This sequence joins TRBV12-3 or TRBV12-4 and TRBJ1-1. The length of the CDR3 is 13 residues.

This chain uses TRBV12-3 or TRBV12-4 with TRBJ2-3; lacking DNA, the TRBD1 call made by TCRdb goes unchecked. The CDR3 runs 14 residues. CDR3 region: CASSQLDSSDTQYF.

V is TRBV9 and J is TRBJ2-6; TCRdb's D call, TRBD1, is unchecked because there is no DNA. The germline gives CDR1 SGDLS, CDR2 YYNGEE. The CDR3 runs 19 residues. This chain's CDR3 is CASSATTGSPSSGANVLTF. Complete variable domain (other parts from reference TRBV9 and TRBJ2-6): DSGVTQTPKHLITATGQRVTLRCSPRSGDLSVYWYQQSLDQGLQFLIQYYNGEERAKGNILERFSAQQFPDLHSELNLSSLELGDSALYFCASSATTGSPSSGANVLTFGAGSRLTVL.

This chain joins TRBV27 and TRBJ1-1. CDR1 is MNHEY and CDR2 is SMNVEV in the germline V gene (reference sequence). The CDR3 totals 15 residues. The CDR3 protein is CASSPRDGLNTEAFF.

J is TRBJ2-5 and V is TRBV11-3; without DNA, the TCRdb call of TRBD2 cannot be checked. CDR1 and CDR2 (germline): SGHNT, YENEEA. This CDR3 region has 14 residues. CDR3: CASSVPGGPETQYF.

The chain couples TRBV20-1 to TRBJ1-4; with no DNA, the TCRdb D assignment of TRBD1 cannot be verified. Germline V gene lookup returns CDR1 DFQATT and CDR2 SNEGSKA (reference sequence). The CDR3 consists of 18 residues. The CDR3 spells CSARGVGQGISTNEKLFF.

The chain is built from TRBV4-3 and TRBJ2-5. This CDR3 is built from 17 residues. Germline loops: CDR1 LGHNA, CDR2 YSLEER. CDR3 loop: CASSQDRGYRPQETQYF.

V and J are TRBV7-2 and TRBJ2-7; the TRBD1 assignment by TCRdb is unverifiable without DNA. The length of the CDR3 is 16 residues. Germline V gene sequence: CDR1 SGHTA, CDR2 FQGNSA. This CDR3 is CASSSPQTKSSYEQYF.

The chain links TRBV7-3 to TRBJ2-1; checking the TCRdb D call of TRBD1 is not possible without DNA. Per the germline V gene, CDR1 is SGHTA and CDR2 is FQGTGA. The CDR3 contains 17 residues. The CDR3 sequence: CASSFIPGQGRYNEQFF. Full variable domain (rest looked up from reference TRBV7-3 and TRBJ2-1): GAGVSQTPSNKVTEKGKYVELRCDPISGHTALYWYRQSLGQGPEFLIYFQGTGAADDSGLPNDRFFAVRPEGSVSTLKIQRTERGDSAVYLCASSFIPGQGRYNEQFFGPGTRLTVL.

The chain carries TRBV20-1 and TRBJ2-1; TCRdb lists TRBD2, though no DNA is available to test this call. Germline V gives CDR1 DFQATT, CDR2 SNEGSKA (reference sequence). CDR3 length equals 13 residues. This chain's CDR3 is CSAREEGVGEQFF.

This chain connects TRBV4-3 to TRBJ2-5; TCRdb proposes TRBD2, but this gene call is untestable without DNA. From germline, CDR1 is LGHNA and CDR2 YSLEER. The CDR3 is 17 residues long. CDR3 sequence reads: CASSQDLAGVPQETQYF.

The rearrangement joins TRBV29-1 to TRBJ2-1; TCRdb's assignment of TRBD2 cannot be checked, as there is no DNA. In germline, CDR1 is SQVTM, CDR2 ANQGSEA. The CDR3 extends over 16 amino acids. The CDR3 is CSVDGVRATPWNEQFF.

The rearrangement links TRBV14 to TRBJ2-5; TCRdb returns TRBD2, unconfirmable since there is no DNA. CDR1 is SGHDN and CDR2 is FVKESK in the germline V gene. The CDR3 covers 14 residues. CDR3 residues: CASSQDAGSGTQYF.

The chain has TRBV30 and TRBJ1-5; absent DNA, TCRdb's TRBD1 call cannot be checked. Germline values: CDR1 GTSNPN, CDR2 SVGIG (reference sequence). CDR3 length equals 14 residues. The CDR3: CAWSVGGGGQPQHF.

The chain has TRBV15 and TRBJ2-7; TCRdb selects TRBD1, and the lack of DNA leaves this call unchecked. This CDR3 spans 16 amino acids. CDR1 LNHNV and CDR2 YYDKDF come from the germline V gene (reference sequence). The CDR3 loop reads CATSRASGAVSYEQYF.